The source of this TCR beta chain is a study of T cells in tuberculosis. Study-wide background: CD1B tetramers identified T cells specific for mycobacterial lipid GMM. Study outcomes and limitations: Active tuberculosis cases were adults; controls were adolescents. Active tuberculosis alpha repertoires lay closer to GMM-specific TCRs than controls'.

The CDR3 sequence is 15 residues long. CDR1 is MGHRA and CDR2 is YSYEKL in the germline V gene. V lost 8 bases, J lost 2 bases, and 16 bases lay in between. With regard to this clone: Its specificity is unknown.

Adolescents were screened for latent TB by skin test and IGRA. Here immunoSEQ multiplex PCR was the method, and the copy in TCRdb shows in-frame clones only, minus some. The table includes around 25,000 clones, approximately 92% detected once. This rearrangement joins TRBV4-1 to TRBJ1-5; a weak D match, TRBD1 (5 bases). The sample comprised PBMCs. The receptor was isolated from a donor aged 10-35 years with latent tuberculosis or without tuberculosis infection. Some clones in this sample may be carry-over from other donors' samples. DNA of the CDR3: TGCGCCAGCCGGCCTGGCGGGGGACGCAATCAGCCCCAGCATTTT. Its protein is CASRPGGGRNQPQHF.